This is a list of T cell receptor beta chains from one sample in a study of cytotoxic CD8 clonotypes in ibrutinib-treated CLL. Libraries were prepared by immunoSEQ multiplex PCR; TCRdb keeps only in-frame clonotypes and omits some of them. This sample has about 180,000 clones; roughly 80% occur once, and the top ten carry about 4.5%. Sequenced material: PBMCs, taken after 24 months of ibrutinib treatment. The receptors come from a human donor with chronic lymphocytic leukemia. CDR3s leave out the opening cysteine and the closing phenylalanine or tryptophan. Where a row states a size, it is once, few, many or the class of an expanded clone; other rows omit it.

V | size | CDR3
TRBV27 | . | ASSPRSGEQY
TRBV18 | . | ASSRETGEQY
TRBV30 | . | AWSVRAVWDQPQH
TRBV30 | . | AWSMDRGEKLF
TRBV7-2 | . | ASSSQYSGRDEQF
TRBV2 | . | ASRLKNRWEETQY
TRBV6-1 | . | ASREPTGDNSPLH
TRBV18 | . | ASQQGLDTEAF
TRBV7-7 | . | ASSLAEADTQY
TRBV5-1 | . | ASSPPSAGLGGYT
TRBV28 | . | ASSLARAGNEQF
TRBV10-2 | once | ASNPRFSGSYNEQF
TRBV5-1 | . | ASSLAPERTEAF
TRBV5-4 | . | ASSWGGQMNTEAF
TRBV7-2 | . | ASSLTSGAGEQY
TRBV18 | . | ASSPQVNNQPQH
TRBV9 | . | ASSVLGTDVYGYT
TRBV15 | . | ATSRALSGSGDTQY
TRBV9 | . | ASSGLGDKAGANVLT
TRBV6-1 | many | ASSRSQPQH
TRBV18 | . | ASSPLPRQAEGYGYT
TRBV6-1 | . | ASSERFEQF
TRBV7-2 | . | ASTSTGPANQPQH
TRBV4-1 | once | ASSQYRVSSQPQH
TRBV18 | few | ASSPDRKNTEAF
TRBV9 | . | ASSAGTRKDEQY
TRBV14 | . | ASSQDWGTSGEETQY
TRBV28 | . | ASSTMPGNTIY
TRBV7-2 | once | ASSFAPGTANTEAF